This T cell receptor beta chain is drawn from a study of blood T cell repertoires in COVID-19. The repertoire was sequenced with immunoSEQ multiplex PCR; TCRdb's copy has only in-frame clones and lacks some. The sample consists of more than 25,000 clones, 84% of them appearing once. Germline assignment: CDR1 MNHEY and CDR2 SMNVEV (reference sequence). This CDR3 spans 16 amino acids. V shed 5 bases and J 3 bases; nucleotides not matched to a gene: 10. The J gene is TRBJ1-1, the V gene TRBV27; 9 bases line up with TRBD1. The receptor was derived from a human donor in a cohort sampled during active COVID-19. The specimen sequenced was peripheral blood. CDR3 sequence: CASSRMTGGLDTEAFF. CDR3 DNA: TGTGCCAGCAGTAGGATGACAGGGGGGTTGGACACTGAAGCTTTCTTT.